This is a list of T cell receptor beta chains from one sample in a study of regulatory T cells in long-lasting Graves disease. Each CDR3 protein gets one entry after TCRdb re-called the multiplex PCR reads with MiXCR. The sample carries about 380,000 distinct CDR3 sequences, 15% to 18% recorded once. Sample: peripheral blood mononuclear cells (PBMCs), taken at new diagnosis, from a patient treated with antithyroid drugs. Receptors were obtained from a female donor with Graves disease. Both conserved end residues are part of each CDR3. D genes are given only for firm matches. Size is stated for part of the rows, as once, few or many counts, or as a class when the clone is expanded.

cdr3_nt cdr3_aa cdr3_length j_call d_call clone_size v_call
TGCGCCAGCAGCTTGGACGGGGATGTGGCACGAGAGCAGTTCTTC CASSLDGDVAREQFF 15 TRBJ2-1 . . TRBV9
TGCGCCAGCAGCCCCGGCCGGGACTTCTATGGCTACACCTTC CASSPGRDFYGYTF 14 TRBJ1-2 . many TRBV5-1
TGTGCCAGCAAGAGGACAGGGGTCGGCGGGGAGCTGTTTTTT CASKRTGVGGELFF 14 TRBJ2-2 TRBD1 . TRBV6-1
TGCAGTGCTAGAGATAGACAGTACGTAAGCACAGATACGCAGTATTTT CSARDRQYVSTDTQYF 16 TRBJ2-3 . many TRBV20-1
TGTGCCAGCAACCCGCGGGGGGACACTGAAGCTTTCTTT CASNPRGDTEAFF 13 TRBJ1-1 . many TRBV6-2/TRBV6-3
TGTGCCAGCAGACGGTTTGGACGACATAATGAAAAACTGTTTTTT CASRRFGRHNEKLFF 15 TRBJ1-4 . . TRBV11-2
TGCGCCAGCAGCTTGGTATCTAACCAAGAGACCCAGTACTTC CASSLVSNQETQYF 14 TRBJ2-5 . many TRBV5-1
TGCAGCGTTGGAACAGGGGTCTCCTCCTACGAGCAGTACTTC CSVGTGVSSYEQYF 14 TRBJ2-7 TRBD1 many TRBV29-1
TGCAGTGCTAGACGTAGCGGGGATGACATTCAGTACTTC CSARRSGDDIQYF 13 TRBJ2-4 TRBD2 many TRBV20-1
TGCGGGTCCGTGAGACCCGTCGCTGAAGCTTTCTTT CGSVRPVAEAFF 12 TRBJ1-1 . many TRBV20-1
TGTGCCAGCAGTTTATCGCATTCTAGCAATCAGCCCCAGCATTTT CASSLSHSSNQPQHF 15 TRBJ1-5 . many TRBV12-3/TRBV12-4
TGTGCCAGCAGCGCCGTACCAGGGGTGAACACTGAAGCTTTCTTT CASSAVPGVNTEAFF 15 TRBJ1-1 . many TRBV2
TGTGCCTGCTCTGGGGGCGGGACAGGGGTGATTGAAGCTTTCTTT CACSGGGTGVIEAFF 15 TRBJ1-1 TRBD1 . TRBV7-2
TGTGCCAGCAGCCTTGCGGGGAGCACCGGGGAGCTGTTTTTT CASSLAGSTGELFF 14 TRBJ2-2 . few TRBV6-1
TGTGCCAGCAGCTTACAACAGGGTCGCTACGAGCAGTACTTC CASSLQQGRYEQYF 14 TRBJ2-7 . many TRBV7-9
TGTGCCAGCAGTATTTCGGGACAGGGACTCTATGGCTACACCTTC CASSISGQGLYGYTF 15 TRBJ1-2 TRBD1 many TRBV27